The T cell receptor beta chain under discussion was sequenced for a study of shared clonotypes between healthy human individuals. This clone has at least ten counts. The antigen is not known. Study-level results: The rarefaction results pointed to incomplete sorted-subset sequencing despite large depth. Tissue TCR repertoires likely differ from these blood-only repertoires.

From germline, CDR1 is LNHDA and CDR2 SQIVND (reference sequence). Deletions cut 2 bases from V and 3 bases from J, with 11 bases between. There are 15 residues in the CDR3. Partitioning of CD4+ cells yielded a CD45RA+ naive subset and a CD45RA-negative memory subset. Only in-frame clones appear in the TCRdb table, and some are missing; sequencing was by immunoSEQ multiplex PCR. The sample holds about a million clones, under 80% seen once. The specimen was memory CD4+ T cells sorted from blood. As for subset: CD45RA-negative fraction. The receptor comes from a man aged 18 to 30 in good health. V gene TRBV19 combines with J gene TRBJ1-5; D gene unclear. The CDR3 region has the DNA TGTGCCAGTAGTATAAACATTCAGGTCAATCAGCCCCAGCATTTT. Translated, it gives CASSINIQVNQPQHF.